Given below is one TCR beta chain in context. This clonotype has at least ten counts. Its antigen remains undetermined. Base qualities are missing; no much larger clone stands one base away. The data stem from a study of regulatory T cells in long-lasting Graves disease (dated by TCRdb to about 2021). The study in broad terms: In the newly diagnosed Graves' disease group, patients had been taking antithyroid drugs for less than 3 months. This study used TCR sequencing and RNA sequencing of peripheral blood to compare persistent Graves' disease patients against newly diagnosed Graves' disease patients. The study was conducted in China and was registered as a clinical trial. A total of roughly 33 samples underwent TCR sequencing: about 13 from persistent and about 20 from newly diagnosed Graves' disease patients.

The time point label on this specimen signifies: newly diagnosed GD, antithyroid drugs for less than 3 months. For both TCR sequencing and RNA sequencing, RNA was extracted from PBMCs in TRIzol. The diagnosis of Graves' disease was made according to American Thyroid Association guidelines. Recruitment of patients was carried out at an endocrinology department in Xi'an, China. Each patient gave roughly 10 milliliters of peripheral blood, collected in an EDTA anticoagulant tube. Ficoll Paque Plus density gradient separation was used to isolate PBMCs, and no additional T cell sorting was done. RNA quality was checked with an Agilent 2100 Bioanalyzer and agarose gel, and concentration with a NanoDrop 2000. The library was obtained by multiplex PCR. The data were produced on an Illumina HiSeq 4000. CDR3 regions were amplified by Arm-PCR with iRepertoire HTBI primers to construct TCR beta libraries. Gel purification was performed on PCR products prior to sequencing. Processing in the source paper ran as follows. Gene usage analysis of CDR3 amino acid clonotypes used the roughly 60 TRBV and more than 13 TRBJ segments found across samples. COPE and FqMerger were used to merge filtered high-quality paired reads into contigs. Contigs were aligned with BLAST to IMGT TRBV, TRBD and TRBJ reference genes, and CDR3 was defined per IMGT. Any clonotype with a frequency above 0.1% was classified as a highly expanded clone. Repertoire diversity was measured by Shannon entropy, and V-J evenness by the Gini coefficient. Public clonotypes were defined as clonotypes shared by more than one individual. In-frame beta chains were kept once TCRdb had trimmed the public reads at Q25 with fastp and called clones with MiXCR. All rows with the same CDR3 protein become a single entry with the most common DNA and genes. The V and J calls, along with clone size, are taken from TCRdb and not from the paper's own processing. Counted in this sample were roughly 400,000 distinct CDR3 sequences; 16% of them appeared once. Of the sample, roughly 23% is held by the ten largest clones.

Overall study results and their limits: Because the primary lesion, thyroid tissue, could not be accessed, the study looked at peripheral blood alone. Persistent disease showed preferential use of TRBV28, TRBJ1-2 and TRBJ2-5, whereas newly diagnosed disease favored TRBV20-1 and TRBJ2-1. More public clonotypes were shared among persistent patients (under 3,000) than among newly diagnosed patients (roughly 1,000). Persistent Graves' disease patients showed lower TCR Shannon entropy and fewer highly expanded clones than newly diagnosed patients, suggesting clonal expansion. As a limitation, the authors acknowledged that the small sample size may reduce accuracy. Sequencing and analysis were limited to the TCR beta chain.

The CDR3 holds 15 amino acids from the cysteine to the phenylalanine. Only CDR3 DNA remains: 45 bases, in frame from the first base. The junction carries 12 bases between V and J, which are trimmed by 0 bases and 4 bases respectively. Taken from the germline V gene (reference sequence), the CDR1 and CDR2 loops are MNHEY and SMNVEV. These records were also assigned to another study, of T cells in Graves' hyperthyroidism and ophthalmopathy. As the second publication notes: A patient counted as having stable Graves' hyperthyroidism if no progression to ophthalmopathy occurred over 18 months of follow-up. Hyperthyroidism patients were newly diagnosed, with disease duration under 2 months, and aged 18 to 65 years. Exclusion was applied to patients with uncontrolled infections, other autoimmune diseases, pregnancy or lactation. Diagnoses relied on clinical symptoms, serum thyroxine and TRAb, thyroid ultrasound and orbital computed tomography. The first round of RT-PCR for the TCR CDR3 was performed with the HTBI primer set and the Qiagen OneStep RT-PCR kit. Most expanded thyroid clonotypes (frequency above 0.001) were also detected in blood, suggesting blood repertoires may reflect thyroid immune responses. In cross-validation, a model built on a 13 V-J signature told ophthalmopathy apart from stable hyperthyroidism with 87.88% sensitivity and roughly 83% specificity, and in testing the same model reached 80%/75%. In validation, the model predicted progression to ophthalmopathy a median of around 6.5 months before onset, with 70% to 71% sensitivity and roughly 72% specificity. A discovery cohort of about a hundred patients, 43 with Graves' ophthalmopathy and 55 to 65 with stable Graves' hyperthyroidism, was used to find distinguishing TCR V-J signatures. Whether ophthalmopathy could be predicted prospectively was tested in an independent validation cohort made up of 18 hyperthyroidism patients plus 17 patients who later progressed to ophthalmopathy. For training and testing, the 100 or so patients in the discovery cohort were randomly divided in a 7:3 ratio. In addition, the study compared T-cell repertoires in thyroid tissue and in blood from roughly 6 Graves' hyperthyroidism patients. Following sampling, methimazole starting at 30 mg daily was given to hyperthyroidism patients, and high-dose intravenous methylprednisolone was given to ophthalmopathy patients. Libraries were constructed in a second round of multiplex PCR, after which size selection and purification were carried out. Libraries were sequenced paired-end with 100 bp reads on an Illumina HiSeq2000. SOAPnuke was used to process the raw data, removing reads that contained adapters or uncalled bases, had a mean Phred below 15, or lacked an exact match to the constant primer or identifier. COPE v1.2.5 was used to merge the high-quality paired reads, and each unique nucleotide sequence was defined as a clonotype. Clonotypes were aligned to IMGT TRBV, TRBD and TRBJ reference segments using MiTCR v1.1. Only V-J combinations with frequency above 0.0001, covering about 99% of repertoires, were analysed. A TCS score was defined as the ratio of F50 (clonal expansion) to E x V (chaos), with BLOSUM62-based TCRdist applied between CDR3 peptides within each V-J. Welch's t-statistics and random forest reduced 500 to 550 V-J features to 13, which were used in a naive Bayes classifier (R e1071). No statistical method was used to fix the sample size in advance, and group allocation was not hidden from the investigators. According to the paper, TCR Vbeta CDR3 sequencing was carried out on over 130 peripheral blood samples, which came from 40 to 45 ophthalmopathy, fewer than 80 hyperthyroidism and approximately 17 progressor patients.

The specimen was peripheral blood mononuclear cells (PBMCs), collected at new diagnosis, from a patient treated with antithyroid drugs. The sequence came from a woman under 30 with Graves disease. Donor details come from another sample of the same person, matched by shared clones. The sequence is built from TRBV27 and TRBJ1-2; the D gene is unclear. The CDR3 has the sequence CASSLSGMAPYGYTF. The nucleotide sequence reads as follows: TGTGCCAGCAGTTTATCGGGGATGGCCCCCTATGGCTACACCTTC.